This T cell receptor (beta chain) was captured by sequencing in a study of T-cell memory formation after mild COVID-19. Notes on the study in general: Clones which contracted sat mainly in CM and EM if CD4+, and in EMRA if CD8+. What remained unconfirmed was the SARS-CoV-2 specificity of second-wave clones peaking on day 37. Detection of some responders pre-infection suggested pre-existing cross-reactive memory T cells participated.

Details on this clonotype: What it binds is unknown.

Germline CDR1 SGHVS, CDR2 FQNEAQ. CDR3 length equals 14 residues. Trimming took off 7 bases at V and 4 bases at J, with 11 bases between the two ends. TCRdb fed the 5' RACE reads into MiXCR, producing one record per CDR3 protein. This sample has 470,000 or so distinct CDR3 sequences; about a sixth occur once, and the top ten carry about a fifth. This clonotype was sampled from a man between 18 and 29 years old who had mild COVID-19 (a few samples of this study predate the infection). Cell type and time point are not known. This sequence joins TRBV7-8 and TRBJ1-6; possible D gene TRBD1, 5 bases. The sequenced sample consisted of PBMCs or a T cell subset sorted from them (not recorded which). This CDR3 reads CASMIGGYNSPLHF. In nucleotides, the CDR3 is TGTGCCAGCATGATCGGGGGTTATAATTCACCCCTCCACTTT.